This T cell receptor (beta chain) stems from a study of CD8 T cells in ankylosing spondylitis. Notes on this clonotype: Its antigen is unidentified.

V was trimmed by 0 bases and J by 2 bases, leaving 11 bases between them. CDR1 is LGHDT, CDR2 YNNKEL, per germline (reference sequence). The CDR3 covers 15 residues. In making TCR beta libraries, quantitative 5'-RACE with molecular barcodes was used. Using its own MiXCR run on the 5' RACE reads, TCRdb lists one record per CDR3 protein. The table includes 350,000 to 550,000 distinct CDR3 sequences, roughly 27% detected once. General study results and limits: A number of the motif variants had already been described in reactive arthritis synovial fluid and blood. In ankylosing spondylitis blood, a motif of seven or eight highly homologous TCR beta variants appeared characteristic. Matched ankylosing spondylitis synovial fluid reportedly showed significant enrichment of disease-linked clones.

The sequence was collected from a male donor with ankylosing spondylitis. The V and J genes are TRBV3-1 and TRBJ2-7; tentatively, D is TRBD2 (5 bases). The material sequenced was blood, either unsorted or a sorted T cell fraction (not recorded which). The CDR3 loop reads CASSQDLAAPYEQYV. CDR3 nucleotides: TGTGCCAGCAGCCAAGACCTAGCCGCCCCCTACGAGCAGTACGTC.